Listed below are T cell receptor beta chains from one sample, sequenced in a study of blood T cells in healthy people across ages. TCRdb passed the 5' RACE reads through MiXCR, listing each CDR3 protein once. The sample lists approximately 580,000 distinct CDR3 sequences, around 24% occurring once. The same data also went into a second study, on T cells of mothers and their children.

The specimen was blood. All receptors derive from a boy younger than 18 in good health. The CDR3 runs from the conserved cysteine through the conserved F or W. Fields, in order: CDR3 DNA, CDR3 protein, D gene, CDR3 length, clone size, J gene, V gene. D genes are given only for firm matches. Rows give clone size only sometimes, using once, few, many, or a class for an expanded clone.

TGTGCCAGCAGTGAATGGCCAGAGACCCAGTACTTC | CASSEWPETQYF | - | 12 | - | TRBJ2-5 | TRBV6-1
TGCGCCAGCAGCCCCGAGAACAGTAGGGAGCAGTACTTC | CASSPENSREQYF | - | 13 | - | TRBJ2-7 | TRBV4-3
TGTGCCAGTAGTATGGCCGGGACTAGCGGGGGGTCAACCTACAATGAGCAGTTCTTC | CASSMAGTSGGSTYNEQFF | TRBD2 | 19 | - | TRBJ2-1 | TRBV19
TGTGCCAGCAGCCCGGACAGGTGGTACGAGCAGTACTTC | CASSPDRWYEQYF | TRBD1 | 13 | - | TRBJ2-7 | TRBV7-9
TGTGCCAGCAGCTTAGCGGGCAGTTCATACTCTGGAAACACCATATATTTT | CASSLAGSSYSGNTIYF | - | 17 | - | TRBJ1-3 | TRBV7-9
TGTGCCAGCAGCTCACCAATCCCCGCGGGGGAAGAGACCCAGTACTTC | CASSSPIPAGEETQYF | TRBD2 | 16 | - | TRBJ2-5 | TRBV28
TGTGCCAGCAGCTTCCCGGAGGCGGGCCCCTACGAGCAGTACTTC | CASSFPEAGPYEQYF | - | 15 | - | TRBJ2-7 | TRBV11-2
TGCGCCAGCAGCCAAGGGACAGCGAACATAGGAAACACCATATATTTT | CASSQGTANIGNTIYF | - | 16 | few | TRBJ1-3 | TRBV4-3
TGTGCCAGCAGCTCGTCGGGCGCGGGTCTGTTTTTT | CASSSSGAGLFF | - | 12 | few | TRBJ1-4 | TRBV7-9
TGTGCCAGCAGTGAAGCGCTTCTAGGGACAGATACGCAGTATTTT | CASSEALLGTDTQYF | - | 15 | - | TRBJ2-3 | TRBV2
TGTGCCAGCAGTCAGGAGCTAAATGAAAAACTGTTTTTT | CASSQELNEKLFF | - | 13 | few | TRBJ1-4 | TRBV7-2
TGTGCCAGCAGCTTAGGTAGTTCAGGGGGAGAGAGAGCTTTCTTT | CASSLGSSGGERAFF | TRBD1 | 15 | many | TRBJ1-1 | TRBV7-9
TGTGCCAGCAGTTTTGGGGACAGGGCGGATACGCAGTATTTT | CASSFGDRADTQYF | TRBD1 | 14 | - | TRBJ2-3 | TRBV28
TGTGCCAGCAGTCCCAGCAGGTCCTACAATGAGCAGTTCTTC | CASSPSRSYNEQFF | - | 14 | few | TRBJ2-1 | TRBV12-3/TRBV12-4
TGTGCCAGCAGTTTCGAGAGCCTGGAGACCCAGTACTTC | CASSFESLETQYF | - | 13 | - | TRBJ2-5 | TRBV28
TGTGCCAGCAGCCCCGGGGAGGTCTCGAAAGAGACCCAGTACTTC | CASSPGEVSKETQYF | - | 15 | - | TRBJ2-5 | TRBV7-9
TGTGCCAGCAGCTCAGGAAGTAGAGGCACTGAAGCTTTCTTT | CASSSGSRGTEAFF | - | 14 | - | TRBJ1-1 | TRBV7-8
TGCAGTGCTAGCAGAACGGGACTAGCCAAAAACATTCAGTACTTC | CSASRTGLAKNIQYF | - | 15 | few | TRBJ2-4 | TRBV20-1
TGTGCCAGCAGTTTCGTAGCTAACTATGGCTACACCTTC | CASSFVANYGYTF | - | 13 | many | TRBJ1-2 | TRBV27
TGTGCCAGCAGCAACCACACCCTATTAGATAAGAGCCAAGAGACCCAGTACTTC | CASSNHTLLDKSQETQYF | - | 18 | - | TRBJ2-5 | TRBV21-1
TGTGCCAGCAGCTTATTTCCAGCCGTCTACGAGCAGTACTTC | CASSLFPAVYEQYF | - | 14 | - | TRBJ2-7 | TRBV7-2
TGTGCCAGCAGTTTGAGCGCTTCTAGCACAGATACGCAGTATTTT | CASSLSASSTDTQYF | - | 15 | few | TRBJ2-3 | TRBV28
TGTGCCAGCTCACCACCGGTCGCCCAGGGCCCAGGGGAAAAACTGTTTTTT | CASSPPVAQGPGEKLFF | - | 17 | - | TRBJ1-4 | TRBV18
TGCAGTGCCGACAGGGGGGAAACTGAAGCTTTCTTT | CSADRGETEAFF | TRBD1 | 12 | - | TRBJ1-1 | TRBV20-1
TGCAGCGCCGCCCGTCCGGGGGACCCCTACGAGCAGTACTTC | CSAARPGDPYEQYF | - | 14 | many | TRBJ2-7 | TRBV29-1
TGCAGCGCGGCAGGCCATCGATACGAGCAGTACTTC | CSAAGHRYEQYF | - | 12 | few | TRBJ2-7 | TRBV29-1
TGTGCCAGCAGTTTATATGACAGGGGTTTGTCGAAACAGTTCTTC | CASSLYDRGLSKQFF | TRBD1 | 15 | - | TRBJ2-1 | TRBV28
TGTGCCAGCATGAGCCCTCTGACAGGCTACAATGAGCAGTTCTTC | CASMSPLTGYNEQFF | - | 15 | few | TRBJ2-1 | TRBV6-2/TRBV6-3
TGTGCCAGCAGCTCCGGACAGGGGGGAGATACGCAGTATTTT | CASSSGQGGDTQYF | TRBD1 | 14 | few | TRBJ2-3 | TRBV7-2
TGTGCCAGCAGTGAGACAGGGCTCTCCTACGAGCAGTACTTC | CASSETGLSYEQYF | TRBD1 | 14 | few | TRBJ2-7 | TRBV12-3/TRBV12-4
TGCAGTGCTACCGGGGGGGACAGCACCTACGAGCAGTACTTC | CSATGGDSTYEQYF | - | 14 | - | TRBJ2-7 | TRBV20-1
TGTGCTAGCGGGGGGCTCACTGAAGCTTTCTTT | CASGGLTEAFF | - | 11 | - | TRBJ1-1 | TRBV28
TGTGCCAGCAGCGAAGACAGCGCCTACGAGCAGTACTTC | CASSEDSAYEQYF | - | 13 | - | TRBJ2-7 | TRBV7-8
TGTGCCATTAGTAGGGGGATGAACACTGAAGCTTTCTTT | CAISRGMNTEAFF | - | 13 | - | TRBJ1-1 | TRBV7-9
TGCGCCAGTACGACCCTCTCAAGTTCCTCTGGGGCCAACGTCCTGACTTTC | CASTTLSSSSGANVLTF | - | 17 | few | TRBJ2-6 | TRBV5-1
TGTGCCAGCAGCTTGCTCGCCGACGGGAATCTCCCCATATATTTT | CASSLLADGNLPIYF | - | 15 | - | TRBJ1-3 | TRBV5-8
TGTGCCAGCAGCCCTGACGGACCCCAAGAGACCCAGTACTTC | CASSPDGPQETQYF | - | 14 | few | TRBJ2-5 | TRBV6-5
TGTGCCAGCAGTTACGGTCTGGGCCAAGGAGATACGCAGTATTTT | CASSYGLGQGDTQYF | - | 15 | - | TRBJ2-3 | TRBV6-6
TGTGCCAGTAGTATAGTCGGGGGAGGGCCGGGAAATGAGCAGTTCTTC | CASSIVGGGPGNEQFF | TRBD2 | 16 | - | TRBJ2-1 | TRBV19
TGTGCCACCAGTGAAGTCGGGAGCGCGGCAGATACGCAGTATTTT | CATSEVGSAADTQYF | - | 15 | - | TRBJ2-3 | TRBV24-1
TGCGCCAGCAGCCAAGAATTGGGTAGAACCCTTTCAGGCAATGAGCAGTTCTTC | CASSQELGRTLSGNEQFF | - | 18 | many | TRBJ2-1 | TRBV4-1